Each of the 17 T cell receptor beta chains below was sequenced from the same sample in a study of blood T cell repertoires in COVID-19. TCRdb's table, derived via immunoSEQ multiplex PCR, lists solely in-frame clones and lacks some. The data show around 400,000 clones, about 90% seen once. Sequenced: peripheral blood. All receptors come from a man between 35 and 55 years old with acute or convalescent COVID-19.

J is TRBJ2-7 and V is TRBV29-1, with a possible D match to TRBD2 (6 bases). The V gene lost 4 bases and the J gene lost 2 bases, with 18 bases spanning the gap. Germline V gene data show CDR1 as SQVTM and CDR2 as ANQGSEA. The CDR3 has 15 residues. CDR3 in amino acids: CSVGGIEGTTYEQYF. As DNA, the CDR3 is TGCAGCGTTGGCGGGATCGAGGGGACCACCTACGAGCAGTACTTC.

V is TRBV7-9 and J is TRBJ2-7, with a tentative D call TRBD1 (6 bases). The V gene's germline CDR1 is SEHNR and CDR2 FQNEAQ (reference sequence). Deletions cut 5 bases from V and 1 base from J, with 12 bases between. There are 14 residues in the CDR3. For the CDR3, the DNA is TGTGCCAGCAGCCAAAGCAGGGGTTCCTACGAGCAGTACTTC. It translates to CASSQSRGSYEQYF.

The rearrangement links TRBV7-2 to TRBJ1-4; the D gene is possibly TRBD1 (6 bases). The CDR3 contains 17 residues. The V gene lost 5 bases and the J gene lost 7 bases, with 23 bases spanning the gap. Germline V gene data show CDR1 as SGHTA and CDR2 as FQGNSA. CDR3 protein: CASSRRYYRGNGEKLFF. The CDR3 coding sequence is TGTGCCAGCAGCCGTCGGTATTATAGGGGGAACGGTGAAAAACTGTTTTTT.

The chain carries TRBV11-2 and TRBJ1-2; TRBD1 matches at 10 bases. CDR1 is SGHAT, CDR2 FQNNGV, per germline. There are 16 residues in the CDR3. Trimming at V came to 5 bases and at J to 8 bases, leaving 14 bases not matched to a gene. As DNA, the CDR3 is TGTGCCAGCAGCAATCGGCCGGGACAGGGGATTGACGGCTACACCTTC. Translated: CASSNRPGQGIDGYTF.

The chain links TRBV18 to TRBJ2-6; a possible D gene is TRBD1 (6 bases). CDR1 and CDR2 (germline): KGHSH, LQKENI. The CDR3 runs to 17 residues. Trimming removed 3 bases at V and 1 base at J, with 13 bases between. The CDR3 coding sequence is TGTGCCAGCTCACCCCTGGGACACTCATCTGGGGCCAACGTCCTGACTTTC. Protein product: CASSPLGHSSGANVLTF.

Here the CDR3 reads CATSPSGRASSQYF. The DNA of the CDR3 is TGTGCCACCTCTCCTAGCGGGAGGGCCTCTTCGCAGTATTTT. The J gene is TRBJ2-3, the V gene TRBV3-1 (or the pseudogene TRBV3-2); 12 bases match TRBD2. The CDR3 runs to 14 residues. The germline V gene has CDR1 LGHDT and CDR2 YNNKEL (reference sequence). V dropped 10 bases and J dropped 10; count of bases not matched to a gene: 12.

The chain combines TRBV12-3 or TRBV12-4 with TRBJ1-2; D gene unclear. V was clipped by 6 bases and J by 7 bases, with 15 bases between them. The length of the CDR3 is 13 residues. CDR3: CASSQDPGSGYTF. The CDR3 nucleotides read TGTGCCAGCAGCCAAGACCCTGGGAGTGGCTACACCTTC.

V gene TRBV18 combines with J gene TRBJ1-6; 7 bases line up with TRBD1. This CDR3 comprises 16 residues. The germline V gene encodes CDR1 KGHSH and CDR2 LQKENI. The V gene end was trimmed by 0 bases and the J gene end by 5 bases; junction bases not matched to a gene: 4. The CDR3 loop is CASSPPGTVHNSPLHF. CDR3 bases: TGTGCCAGCTCACCACCCGGGACAGTTCATAATTCACCCCTCCACTTT.

The V call is TRBV4-2, the J call TRBJ2-2; no definite D call. In germline, CDR1 is LGHNA, CDR2 YNFKEQ. The length of the CDR3 is 15 residues. Trimming removed 0 bases at V and 6 bases at J, with 11 bases between. Written as DNA, the CDR3 is TGTGCCAGCAGCCAAGAGTGGTCGGGTTCCGGGGAGCTGTTTTTT. It is translated as CASSQEWSGSGELFF.

V is TRBV5-6 and J is TRBJ2-1; 8 bases match TRBD1. CDR1 SGHDT and CDR2 YYEEEE come from the germline V gene. Trimming took 2 bases from V and 10 from J; bases not matched to a gene: 5. CDR3 size: 13 residues. In DNA, the CDR3 is TGTGCCAGCAGCTTCGGACAGGGCGAAGAGCAGTTCTTC. Its protein is CASSFGQGEEQFF. Looking up the rest from reference TRBV5-6 and TRBJ2-1 gives the full variable domain: DAGVTQSPTHLIKTRGQQVTLRCSPKSGHDTVSWYQQALGQGPQFIFQYYEEEERQRGNFPDRFSGHQFPNYSSELNVNALLLGDSALYLCASSFGQGEEQFFGPGTRLTVL.

A note on this clone: The identical CDR3 is also encoded by other nucleotide sequences in the sample. The V gene is TRBV11-2, the J gene TRBJ1-2; 7 bases are a match to TRBD1. The V segment lost 1 base and the J segment 4 bases; nucleotides outside the gene matches: 0. Per the germline V gene, CDR1 is SGHAT and CDR2 is FQNNGV. The CDR3 contains 13 residues. The CDR3 DNA reads as TGTGCCAGCAGCTTAGGACAGGGCTATGGCTACACCTTC. This gives the protein CASSLGQGYGYTF.

The rearrangement joins TRBV3-1 (or the pseudogene TRBV3-2) to TRBJ2-1, with TRBD1 as a possible D gene (7 bases). V was pared by 0 bases and J by 9 bases, with 33 bases between. Germline V gives CDR1 LGHDT, CDR2 YNNKEL (reference sequence). This CDR3 comprises 21 residues. DNA for the CDR3: TGTGCCAGCAGCCAAGATTGTCTGGGCCGCGGGATAACCGGGACAGTGAGTGAGCAGTTCTTC. Translating gives CASSQDCLGRGITGTVSEQFF.

The genes are TRBV27 and TRBJ2-7; 11 bases fit TRBD1. Germline V gene sequence: CDR1 MNHEY, CDR2 SMNVEV (reference sequence). V was clipped by 5 bases and J by 5 bases; unmatched bases: 8. CDR3 length: 15 residues. The CDR3 bases are TGTGCCAGCAGTCCCCCCGGGACAGGGGGGAACGAGCAGTACTTC. Translating it yields CASSPPGTGGNEQYF.

The genes are TRBV5-6 and TRBJ2-2; D is uncertain. V was clipped by 0 bases and J by 4 bases, with 4 bases between them. The CDR3 is 13 residues long. CDR1 and CDR2 from the germline V gene are SGHDT and YYEEEE. Here the CDR3 DNA reads TGTGCCAGCAGCTTGGTCATCACCGGGGAGCTGTTTTTT. Its protein is CASSLVITGELFF.

J is TRBJ1-1 and V is TRBV5-1, with 7 bases fitting TRBD1. This CDR3 is built from 14 residues. V shed 4 bases, J shed 8 bases, and the junction held 11 bases outside the gene matches. Germline CDR1 SGHRS, CDR2 YFSETQ. CDR3 coding DNA: TGCGCCAGCAGCCCGTGGGGGACAGCCCAAGAAGCTTTCTTT. It encodes CASSPWGTAQEAFF. Full variable domain (missing parts from reference TRBV5-1 and TRBJ1-1): KAGVTQTPRYLIKTRGQQVTLSCSPISGHRSVSWYQQTPGQGLQFLFEYFSETQRNKGNFPGRFSGRQFSNSRSEMNVSTLELGDSALYLCASSPWGTAQEAFFGQGTRLTVV.

This clone was counted only a few times. The chain combines TRBV19 with TRBJ2-7, with 11 bases fitting TRBD2. Germline V gene sequence: CDR1 LNHDA, CDR2 SQIVND (reference sequence). This CDR3 contains 15 residues. Trimming removed 7 bases from V and 4 bases from J; junction bases left unmatched: 9. This CDR3 reads CASKITSGSSYEQYF. CDR3 in DNA: TGTGCCAGTAAGATCACTAGCGGGAGTTCTTACGAGCAGTACTTC.

The CDR3 nucleotides are TGCAGCGTTGGCAGTACAGGGGCAGGTTACGAGCAGTACTTC. Translation: CSVGSTGAGYEQYF. The genes are TRBV29-1 and TRBJ2-7; 7 nucleotides match TRBD1. This CDR3 is 14 amino acids long. The ends lost 4 bases at V and 4 bases at J; junction bases unmatched: 10. CDR1 SQVTM and CDR2 ANQGSEA come from the germline V gene.